This entry lists 25 T cell receptor beta chains sequenced from one sample in a study of blood T cell repertoires in COVID-19. Sequencing used immunoSEQ multiplex PCR; TCRdb keeps in-frame clones, though not all of them. This table has tens of thousands of clones, roughly 85% appearing once. Specimen: peripheral blood. The receptors derive from a woman aged 80 or over with acute or convalescent COVID-19.

The chain recombines TRBV2 with TRBJ2-1; 8 nucleotides align to TRBD2. Germline V lookup: CDR1 SNHLY, CDR2 FYNNEI. The V segment lost 4 bases and the J segment 10 bases; nucleotides outside the gene matches: 6. There are 13 residues in the CDR3. The chain's CDR3 is CASSAGLGVEQFF. The CDR3 nucleotides read TGTGCCAGCAGTGCGGGACTAGGTGTGGAGCAGTTCTTC.

The chain has TRBV6-5 and TRBJ1-1, with 7 bases lining up with TRBD1. From germline, CDR1 is MNHEY and CDR2 SVGAGI. The CDR3 sequence is 11 residues long. The J segment lost 11 bases and the V segment lost 6 bases, leaving 6 bases of the junction unmatched. CDR3: CASRGTVRAFF. CDR3 sequence (DNA): TGTGCCAGCAGGGGGACAGTTAGGGCTTTCTTT.

This sequence joins TRBV7-9 and TRBJ2-1; tentative D call: TRBD2 (6 bases). Trimming took 5 bases from V and 4 from J, leaving 15 bases between them. Per the germline V gene, CDR1 is SEHNR and CDR2 is FQNEAQ (reference sequence). This CDR3 is 15 amino acids long. For the CDR3, the DNA is TGTGCCAGCAGCGTTGGGGGGTTAGTGTACAATGAGCAGTTCTTC. It yields the protein CASSVGGLVYNEQFF.

V and J are TRBV6-6 and TRBJ1-1; 7 bases align to TRBD1. The CDR3 sequence is 15 residues long. The V gene end was trimmed by 5 bases and the J gene end by 3 bases; junction bases not matched to a gene: 9. Germline CDR1 is MNHNY and CDR2 is SVGAGI (reference sequence). The CDR3 sequence is CASSTLGTEDTEAFF. The CDR3 DNA follows: TGTGCCAGCAGTACATTAGGGACAGAGGACACTGAAGCTTTCTTT.

The rearrangement uses TRBV10-3 and TRBJ1-2; TRBD1 matches at 8 bases. J gave up 4 bases and V 10 bases, and 11 bases lay outside the gene matches. Looked up from germline, CDR1 is ENHRY and CDR2 is SYGVKD. The CDR3 is 14 residues long. This CDR3 reads CATLDRADGYGYTF. In DNA, the CDR3 is TGTGCCACTCTGGACAGGGCTGATGGCTATGGCTACACCTTC.

V usage is TRBV7-8 and J usage is TRBJ1-2; no firm D call. Germline V lookup: CDR1 SGHVS, CDR2 FQNEAQ. The CDR3 runs 16 residues. V lost 1 base and J lost 4, with 16 bases in between. The CDR3 loop is CASSLVEGIARYGYTF. The CDR3 DNA sequence: TGTGCCAGCAGCTTAGTCGAAGGAATAGCCCGCTATGGCTACACCTTC.

This clone was counted only a few times. J is TRBJ2-5 and V is TRBV5-1; TRBD1 matches at 9 bases. The germline gives CDR1 SGHRS, CDR2 YFSETQ. J lost 4 bases, V lost 4 bases, and 2 bases had no gene match. The CDR3 is made up of 13 amino acids. CDR3 residues: CASSTQGAETQYF. The DNA for the CDR3 is TGCGCCAGCAGCACACAGGGGGCAGAGACCCAGTACTTC.

This clone was seen a single time. For the CDR3, the DNA is TGTGCCAGTAGGTCAAACAGGGTCTCGAATCAGCCCCAGCATTTT. Translation gives CASRSNRVSNQPQHF. The rearrangement joins TRBV19 to TRBJ1-5; D is possibly TRBD1 (6 bases). This CDR3 has 15 residues. The germline V gene has CDR1 LNHDA and CDR2 SQIVND (reference sequence). V shed 6 bases and J shed 4 bases, with 16 bases lying between them.

The V gene is TRBV28, the J gene TRBJ1-2; 10 nucleotides align to TRBD1. With V trimmed by 6 bases and J by 7 bases, 11 bases remained unmatched. Per the germline V gene, CDR1 is MDHEN and CDR2 is SYDVKM. The CDR3 runs to 15 residues. CDR3 nucleotide sequence: TGTGCCAGCAGCATATTAACCGGGACAGGGGCTGGCTACACCTTC. As protein: CASSILTGTGAGYTF.

J is TRBJ1-2 and V is TRBV19; the match to TRBD1 covers 7 bases. V dropped 7 bases and J dropped 4; count of bases not matched to a gene: 9. Germline V gives CDR1 LNHDA, CDR2 SQIVND (reference sequence). This CDR3 has 14 residues. DNA for the CDR3: TGTGCCAGTAACAAAAGGGACAGATCCTATGGCTACACCTTC. It codes for CASNKRDRSYGYTF.

In DNA, the CDR3 is TGTGCCAGCAGCTTACAGGGATTCAGCTCTGGAAACACCATATATTTT. Translated, it gives CASSLQGFSSGNTIYF. This chain uses TRBV5-4 with TRBJ1-3; tentative D call: TRBD1 (6 bases). The CDR3 spans 16 residues. The ends were cut back, 2 bases at V and 0 bases at J, with 12 bases in the middle. Germline CDR1 and CDR2: SGHNT and YYREEE (reference sequence).

The J gene is TRBJ2-5, the V gene TRBV4-1; no definite D call. In germline, CDR1 is MGHRA, CDR2 YSYEKL. Trimming removed 0 bases from V and 0 bases from J, with 11 bases in between. CDR3 size: 16 residues. The CDR3 DNA sequence: TGCGCCAGCAGCCAAGATGGGCTCATGTACCAAGAGACCCAGTACTTC. It yields the protein CASSQDGLMYQETQYF.

The rearrangement links TRBV28 to TRBJ2-1, with 13 bases lining up with TRBD2. This CDR3 has 17 residues. The V gene's germline CDR1 is MDHEN and CDR2 SYDVKM. The V gene end was trimmed by 6 bases and the J gene end by 7 bases; junction bases not matched to a gene: 12. CDR3 sequence: CASSPPGLAGRLNEQFF. The CDR3 nucleotides read TGTGCCAGCAGCCCCCCGGGACTAGCGGGAAGATTGAATGAGCAGTTCTTC.

This rearrangement joins TRBV29-1 to TRBJ2-7, with 10 positions matching TRBD2. The length of the CDR3 is 13 residues. The V segment lost 4 bases and the J segment 5 bases; nucleotides outside the gene matches: 5. Germline loops: CDR1 SQVTM, CDR2 ANQGSEA. CDR3 nucleotides: TGCAGCGTTGGTCCTAGCGGGAGCGACGAGCAGTACTTC. Residues: CSVGPSGSDEQYF.

The chain uses TRBV6-5 and TRBJ1-2; TRBD1 matches at 9 bases. The CDR3 length is 14 residues. V lost 7 bases and J lost 6; bases outside the gene matches: 9. Germline assignment: CDR1 MNHEY and CDR2 SVGAGI. The CDR3: CASNLPTGGDGYTF. As DNA, the CDR3 is TGTGCCAGCAACCTGCCTACAGGGGGCGATGGCTACACCTTC.

The rearrangement links TRBV7-9 to TRBJ1-1; the D is unclear. CDR3 length equals 14 residues. V lost 3 bases, J lost 0 bases, and 8 bases lay in between. CDR1 is SEHNR, CDR2 FQNEAQ, per germline (reference sequence). The CDR3 nucleotides read TGTGCCAGCAGCTTCGGGAGCATGAACACTGAAGCTTTCTTT. It translates to CASSFGSMNTEAFF.

The chain combines TRBV18 with TRBJ1-3; D is unresolved. Germline CDR1 and CDR2: KGHSH and LQKENI. Trimming took 3 bases from V and 3 from J, leaving 12 bases between them. The CDR3 has 15 amino acids. CDR3 in amino acids: CASSPLQGGGNTIYF. The CDR3 DNA reads as TGTGCCAGCTCACCCCTCCAAGGAGGTGGAAACACCATATATTTT. Supplemented by reference TRBV18 and TRBJ1-3, the full variable domain reads NAGVMQNPRHLVRRRGQEARLRCSPMKGHSHVYWYRQLPEEGLKFMVYLQKENIIDESGMPKERFSAEFPKEGPSILRIQQVVRGDSAAYFCASSPLQGGGNTIYFGEGSWLTVV.

This rearrangement joins TRBV14 to TRBJ1-2; 7 positions match TRBD1. This CDR3 spans 13 amino acids. V lost 6 bases to trimming and J lost 5 bases; unmatched junction nucleotides: 6. Germline CDR1 reads SGHDN; CDR2 reads FVKESK. The DNA for the CDR3 is TGTGCCAGCAGTCCATCAGGGGGATATGGCTACACCTTC. Residues: CASSPSGGYGYTF.

The rearrangement joins TRBV5-1 to TRBJ2-7; no clear D gene. CDR1 is SGHRS, CDR2 YFSETQ, per germline. This CDR3 region has 11 residues. The V gene lost 0 bases and the J gene lost 5 bases, with 3 bases spanning the gap. The CDR3 nucleotides read TGCGCCAGCAGCTTGGAGCACGAGCAGTACTTC. This encodes CASSLEHEQYF.

The chain joins TRBV10-3 to TRBJ2-1; possibly TRBD1 for D (5 bases). The CDR3 sequence is 14 residues long. V was shortened by 10 bases and J by 4 bases, with 17 bases between the two germline ends. Germline values: CDR1 ENHRY, CDR2 SYGVKD. The CDR3 DNA sequence: TGTGCCACTAACAGCAGGGTGGGTTACAATGAGCAGTTCTTC. Translating it yields CATNSRVGYNEQFF.

The rearrangement joins TRBV19 to TRBJ2-3; D is perhaps TRBD1 (6 bases). The CDR3 has 15 residues. V was pared by 1 base and J by 5 bases, with 13 bases between. Germline values: CDR1 LNHDA, CDR2 SQIVND (reference sequence). The CDR3 reads CASSIAGAGGDTQYF. For the CDR3, the DNA is TGTGCCAGTAGTATAGCAGGGGCCGGAGGAGATACGCAGTATTTT.

The chain has TRBV30 and TRBJ1-4; 7 bases align to TRBD1. This CDR3 contains 13 residues. The germline CDR1 and CDR2 sequences are GTSNPN and SVGIG (reference sequence). After removal of 3 bases from V and 8 bases from J, the junction contained 6 bases not matched to a gene. The CDR3, as DNA: TGTGCCTGGAGCCAGGGACAGTCCGAAAAACTGTTTTTT. Its translation is CAWSQGQSEKLFF.

The gene calls are TRBV28 and TRBJ1-1; maybe TRBD1 (5 bases). This CDR3 is built from 14 residues. Per germline, CDR1 MDHEN and CDR2 SYDVKM. Trimming removed 8 bases at V and 3 bases at J, with 16 bases between. CDR3 sequence (DNA): TGTGCCAGCGGTTCGGGTCAGGGTGACACTGAAGCTTTCTTT. Translating gives CASGSGQGDTEAFF.

The chain links TRBV6-5 to TRBJ1-2, with a possible D match to TRBD1 (5 bases). V lost 0 bases, J lost 4 bases, and 12 bases lay in between. CDR3 length: 15 residues. Germline V gene data show CDR1 as MNHEY and CDR2 as SVGAGI. The CDR3 here is CASSYSRTGGYGYTF. The CDR3 DNA sequence: TGTGCCAGCAGTTACTCGCGGACGGGGGGCTATGGCTACACCTTC.

The chain uses TRBV5-1 and TRBJ2-7; D call uncertain. Trimming took 0 bases from V and 0 from J, leaving 4 bases between them. The germline V gene has CDR1 SGHRS and CDR2 YFSETQ. CDR3 length equals 13 residues. The CDR3 is CASSLGSSYEQYF. Written as DNA, the CDR3 is TGCGCCAGCAGCTTGGGGAGCTCCTACGAGCAGTACTTC.